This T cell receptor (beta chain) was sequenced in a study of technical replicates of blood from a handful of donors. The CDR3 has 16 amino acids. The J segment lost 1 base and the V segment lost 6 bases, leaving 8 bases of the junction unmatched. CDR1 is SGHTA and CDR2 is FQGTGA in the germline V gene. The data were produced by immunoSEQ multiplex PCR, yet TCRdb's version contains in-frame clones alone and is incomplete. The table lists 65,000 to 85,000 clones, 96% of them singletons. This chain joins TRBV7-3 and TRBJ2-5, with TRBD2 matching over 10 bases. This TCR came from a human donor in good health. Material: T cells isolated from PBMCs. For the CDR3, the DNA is TGTGCCAGCAGAACTAGGGCTAGCGGGGGCCAAGAGACCCAGTACTTC. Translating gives CASRTRASGGQETQYF.